This is a list of T cell receptor beta chains from one sample in a study of Tregs in tolerant kidney transplant recipients. No antigens are known for them. Repertoires were generated with immunoSEQ multiplex PCR, while TCRdb's copy carries only in-frame clones and drops some. The data contain roughly 20,000 clones, around 71% of them seen just once; the ten biggest clones take up nearly 3.5%. Sequencing used Tregs from blood cultured with allogeneic cells. These receptors all come from a human donor in good health. The CDR3 runs from the conserved cysteine through the conserved F or W.

TRBJ1-1 TRBV5-1 CASSFGQSYTEAFF
TRBJ1-2 TRBV6-1 CASTIRQGGYTF
TRBJ2-7 TRBV9 CASSVGLGGYEQYF
TRBJ2-5 TRBV2 CASSMDRVGEETQYF
TRBJ2-2 TRBV18 CASSPGGAGELFF
TRBJ1-6 TRBV19 CASGLIYNSPLHF
TRBJ2-5 TRBV5-1 CASSLAPGLEETQYF
TRBJ1-5 TRBV19 CASSIYGIGNQPQHF
TRBJ2-7 TRBV11-3 CASSFGGRTYEQYF
TRBJ2-7 TRBV7-9 CASSLIRDGTYEQYF
TRBJ2-3 TRBV7-9 CASSFYQRGGTDTQYF
TRBJ2-2 TRBV6-5 CASRAGATNTGELFF
TRBJ2-7 TRBV5-5 CASTVPAISYEQYF
TRBJ2-1 TRBV7-9 CASSLPSGRLNEQFF
TRBJ1-5 TRBV18 CASSSQGRGRGPQHF
TRBJ1-3 TRBV7-9 CASSWRRGTGNTIYF
TRBJ2-3 TRBV19 CASPESVESADTQYF
TRBJ2-3 TRBV9 CASSVLGPLGSDTQYF
TRBJ1-3 TRBV6-5 CASSLTGAGNTIYF
TRBJ2-1 TRBV11-2 CASSFSSGAYNEQFF
TRBJ1-2 TRBV6-5 CASSNYRGHGYTF
TRBJ1-2 TRBV2 CASSVRKVYYTF
TRBJ2-3 TRBV29-1 CSEIQGSDTQYF
TRBJ1-6 TRBV10-2 CASGGTTYNSPLHF
TRBJ2-7 TRBV6-1 CASRPSGRDEQYF
TRBJ2-7 TRBV15 CATSPRDRAYEQYF
TRBJ2-7 TRBV7-6 CASSYRGLQYF
TRBJ2-7 TRBV15 CATSRDPAGVDEQYF
TRBJ1-5 TRBV5-1 CASSLEGGNQPQHF
TRBJ2-6 TRBV27 CASSAPGRIMGANVLTF
TRBJ2-7 TRBV19 CASSAGLAGGEQYF
TRBJ1-1 TRBV5-1 CASREGPLNTEAFF
TRBJ1-1 TRBV14 CASSQVQGDTEAFF
TRBJ2-7 TRBV27 CASSLSRAHEQYF
TRBJ2-2 TRBV7-8 CASTRGISGRDTGELFF
TRBJ2-1 TRBV12-2 CASRLVRWSSYNEQFF
TRBJ1-3 TRBV6-5 CASSRKPAPGNTIYF
TRBJ1-4 TRBV30 CAWSVNLGVGKLFF
TRBJ2-1 TRBV9 CASSTRTSGEQFF
TRBJ2-7 TRBV2 CASSDYYEQYF
TRBJ2-1 TRBV19 CASSPKLVGRNEQFF
TRBJ1-5 TRBV2 CASSLGPENQPQHF
TRBJ2-7 TRBV18 CASSPNSGGEQYF
TRBJ2-1 TRBV7-2 CASSGLAGGYNEQFF
TRBJ2-3 TRBV27 CASSSIRTVGTDTQYF
TRBJ1-2 TRBV21-1 CASSNWGSYPCYGYTF
TRBJ2-1 TRBV10-2 CASRTSGGSGGREQFF
TRBJ1-2 TRBV6-5 CASTRTGTRYGYTF
TRBJ2-2 TRBV4-2 CASSQDPTGELFF
TRBJ2-1 TRBV5-1 CASSLVATPYNEQFF
TRBJ1-2 TRBV4-1 CASSQVRDRGTYGYTF
TRBJ2-7 TRBV6-1 CASTSGVGYEQYF
TRBJ2-7 TRBV10-1 CASSPRTGSEQYF
TRBJ1-1 TRBV5-4 CASSNQGTVEAFF
TRBJ1-1 TRBV15 CATSSDLTGQWGGEAFF
TRBJ1-2 TRBV2 CASRDGYYGYTF
TRBJ2-6 TRBV11-3 CASSQTGSGANVLTF
TRBJ2-3 TRBV6-5 CASSYSGQGVRGTQYF
TRBJ2-7 TRBV10-3 CAISEGLAGAYEQYF